Below, 30 T cell receptor beta chains from the same sample are listed, as sequenced in a study of blood T cell repertoires in COVID-19. The assay was immunoSEQ multiplex PCR, and TCRdb's table has in-frame clones only and misses some. The table shows about 100,000 clones, with approximately 81% occurring only once. Material for sequencing was peripheral blood. These receptors all come from a human donor in a cohort sampled during active COVID-19.

The chain links TRBV14 to TRBJ2-2, with D perhaps TRBD2 (5 bases). Germline CDR1 SGHDN, CDR2 FVKESK. The V end was cut by 9 bases, the J end by 7 bases, with 9 bases between. The CDR3 extends over 11 amino acids. The CDR3 DNA follows: TGTGCCAGTGGAGGTTTCGGGGAGCTGTTTTTT. It specifies CASGGFGELFF.

About this clone itself: This same CDR3 is encoded by further DNA sequences in the sample. The J gene is TRBJ1-4, the V gene TRBV3-1 (or the pseudogene TRBV3-2), with a weak D call TRBD1 (5 bases). Trimming took off 1 base at V and 2 bases at J, with 8 bases between the two ends. Germline lookup yields CDR1 LGHDT and CDR2 YNNKEL (reference sequence). The CDR3 is 15 residues long. The DNA of the CDR3 is TGTGCCAGCAGCCAAGCGCCAGGGACTAATGAAAAACTGTTTTTT. This codes for CASSQAPGTNEKLFF.

This clone was picked up one time. This chain links TRBV7-9 with TRBJ2-1; the D gene is possibly TRBD1 (6 bases). Germline V lookup: CDR1 SEHNR, CDR2 FQNEAQ (reference sequence). V was clipped by 1 base and J by 5 bases, with 9 bases between them. The CDR3 runs 14 residues. This CDR3 reads CASSLGTGNNEQFF. CDR3 coding DNA: TGTGCCAGCAGCTTAGGAACAGGGAACAATGAGCAGTTCTTC.

The V call is TRBV5-1, the J call TRBJ2-3, with 10 bases identical to TRBD2. Germline V gene sequence: CDR1 SGHRS, CDR2 YFSETQ. The CDR3 is 16 amino acids. V shed 0 bases and J 0 bases; nucleotides not matched to a gene: 1. The CDR3 DNA reads TGCGCCAGCAGCTTGGGGACTAGCGGAAGCACAGATACGCAGTATTTT. This translates into CASSLGTSGSTDTQYF.

The chain has TRBV2 and TRBJ2-5, with D perhaps TRBD2 (6 bases). Germline loops: CDR1 SNHLY, CDR2 FYNNEI. The CDR3 is 13 amino acids. Trimming took 7 bases from V and 5 from J, leaving 14 bases between them. CDR3 loop: CASTREKLETQYF. The DNA of the CDR3 is TGTGCCAGCACCCGGGAGAAGCTGGAGACCCAGTACTTC.

This clone showed up just a few times. Other DNA sequences within the sample encode an identical CDR3. The chain links TRBV9 to TRBJ2-5; D uncertain. Germline V gives CDR1 SGDLS, CDR2 YYNGEE. This CDR3 is 14 amino acids long. The V end was cut by 0 bases, the J end by 0 bases, with 6 bases between. The DNA of the CDR3 is TGTGCCAGCAGCGTAGAGCCCCACCAAGAGACCCAGTACTTC. It translates to CASSVEPHQETQYF. The variable domain in full, with the rest retrieved from reference TRBV9 and TRBJ2-5, is DSGVTQTPKHLITATGQRVTLRCSPRSGDLSVYWYQQSLDQGLQFLIQYYNGEERAKGNILERFSAQQFPDLHSELNLSSLELGDSALYFCASSVEPHQETQYFGPGTRLLVL.

The genes are TRBV7-9 and TRBJ2-5, with 8 bases that match TRBD1. Germline V gives CDR1 SEHNR, CDR2 FQNEAQ (reference sequence). This CDR3 is built from 15 residues. J gave up 1 base and V 7 bases, and 8 bases lay outside the gene matches. The chain's CDR3 is CASTSRQGTQETQYF. In DNA form, the CDR3 reads TGTGCCAGCACGTCCCGACAGGGGACCCAAGAGACCCAGTACTTC.

The chain is built from TRBV28 and TRBJ2-5; 12 nucleotides agree with TRBD2. The CDR3 is 14 amino acids. The trim removed 10 bases at V and 4 bases at J, leaving 7 bases unmatched. The germline V gene has CDR1 MDHEN and CDR2 SYDVKM. The CDR3 bases are TGTGCCACCCGACTAGCGGGGGCGAGAGAGACCCAGTACTTC. Translation gives CATRLAGARETQYF. The entire variable domain, with the rest obtained from reference TRBV28 and TRBJ2-5, is as follows: DVKVTQSSRYLVKRTGEKVFLECVQDMDHENMFWYRQDPGLGLRLIYFSYDVKMKEKGDIPEGYSVSREKKERFSLILESASTNQTSMYLCATRLAGARETQYFGPGTRLLVL.

V gene TRBV28 combines with J gene TRBJ2-5; a possible D gene is TRBD1 (6 bases). The germline gives CDR1 MDHEN, CDR2 SYDVKM. Trimming cost V 6 bases and J 4 bases, with 12 bases left between them. The CDR3 is 13 amino acids. Written as DNA, the CDR3 is TGTGCCAGCAGCAACAGGGTGCCAGAGACCCAGTACTTC. Protein product: CASSNRVPETQYF.

The CDR3 sequence: CASSRTGDNEQFF. DNA for the CDR3: TGTGCCAGCAGCAGGACAGGGGACAATGAGCAGTTCTTC. The chain couples TRBV6-4 to TRBJ2-1, with 9 bases identical to TRBD1. From germline, CDR1 is MRHNA and CDR2 SNTAGT. Losses at the gene ends were 6 bases for V and 5 bases for J; bases not matched to a gene: 2. The CDR3 is 13 residues long.

V usage is TRBV7-8 and J usage is TRBJ1-1; D possibly corresponds to TRBD1 (5 bases). Trimming shortened V by 5 bases and J by 3 bases, and 13 bases separated the two germline ends. The CDR3 is 14 residues long. From germline, CDR1 is SGHVS and CDR2 FQNEAQ. The CDR3 loop reads CASSLEGRYTEAFF. DNA of the CDR3: TGTGCCAGCAGCCTAGAGGGGCGGTACACTGAAGCTTTCTTT. Complete variable domain (other parts from reference TRBV7-8 and TRBJ1-1): GAGVSQSPRYKVAKRGQDVALRCDPISGHVSLFWYQQALGQGPEFLTYFQNEAQLDKSGLPSDRFFAERPEGSVSTLKIQRTQQEDSAVYLCASSLEGRYTEAFFGQGTRLTVV.

The J gene is TRBJ2-1, the V gene TRBV20-1; TRBD2 agrees at 9 bases. In germline, CDR1 is DFQATT, CDR2 SNEGSKA (reference sequence). The CDR3 extends over 14 amino acids. J lost 3 bases, V lost 3 bases, and 3 bases had no gene match. The CDR3 sequence: CSASSGSDYNEQFF. The CDR3 DNA follows: TGCAGTGCTAGTAGCGGGAGCGACTACAATGAGCAGTTCTTC.

The chain links TRBV11-2 to TRBJ1-2; D uncertain. Germline V gives CDR1 SGHAT, CDR2 FQNNGV. Trimming removed 4 bases from V and 3 bases from J, with 9 bases in between. This CDR3 has 13 residues. CDR3 nucleotides: TGTGCCAGCAGCTCCCTCCGTGACTATGGCTACACCTTC. It is translated as CASSSLRDYGYTF.

This chain joins TRBV27 and TRBJ2-1; 7 nucleotides agree with TRBD1. J gave up 2 bases and V 4 bases, and 11 bases lay outside the gene matches. The V gene's germline CDR1 is MNHEY and CDR2 SMNVEV (reference sequence). CDR3 size: 17 residues. The CDR3: CASSSTQTGPTYNEQFF. The CDR3 DNA is TGTGCCAGCAGTTCTACCCAGACAGGGCCTACCTACAATGAGCAGTTCTTC.

The chain carries TRBV19 and TRBJ1-1, with 8 bases lining up with TRBD1. The CDR3 runs to 13 residues. Germline V gene lookup returns CDR1 LNHDA and CDR2 SQIVND (reference sequence). With V trimmed by 5 bases and J by 6 bases, 5 bases remained unmatched. The CDR3 DNA is TGTGCCAGTAGTGGGACAGGCCCCGCTGAAGCTTTCTTT. Amino acid sequence: CASSGTGPAEAFF.

This sequence joins TRBV2 and TRBJ2-7, with 9 bases matching TRBD2. V was clipped by 6 bases and J by 3 bases; unmatched bases: 6. The CDR3 runs 14 residues. Germline-derived CDR1 and CDR2 are SNHLY and FYNNEI. This chain's CDR3 is CASRTTSGGYEQYF. The CDR3 DNA reads TGTGCCAGCAGGACGACTAGCGGTGGCTACGAGCAGTACTTC.

The chain links TRBV4-2 to TRBJ1-6, with a weak D call TRBD1 (5 bases). The V and J ends lost 6 bases and 3 bases respectively, with 12 bases between them. Germline loops: CDR1 LGHNA, CDR2 YNFKEQ. The CDR3 has 15 amino acids. The chain's CDR3 is CASSRWGDYNSPLHF. Written as DNA, the CDR3 is TGTGCCAGCAGTCGATGGGGGGACTATAATTCACCCCTCCACTTT.

This chain uses TRBV7-2 with TRBJ2-3; 13 bases are shared with TRBD2. This CDR3 has 17 amino acids. The junction had 2 bases not matched to a gene; V was cut back by 1 base and J by 1 base. Per germline, CDR1 SGHTA and CDR2 FQGNSA. Here the CDR3 DNA reads TGTGCCAGCAGCTTAGTTGGGACTAGCGGGGGCACAGATACGCAGTATTTT. It codes for CASSLVGTSGGTDTQYF.

V gene TRBV7-2 combines with J gene TRBJ2-1; 10 bases align to TRBD2. Looked up from germline, CDR1 is SGHTA and CDR2 is FQGNSA. This CDR3 contains 13 residues. V shed 4 bases and J 16 bases; nucleotides not matched to a gene: 10. The CDR3 DNA is TGTGCCAGCAGCTCTACAGGACTAGCGGACGGCTTCTTC. Protein: CASSSTGLADGFF.

V usage is TRBV10-2 and J usage is TRBJ2-4, with a weak D call TRBD2 (6 bases). The ends were cut back, 3 bases at V and 0 bases at J, with 21 bases in the middle. The CDR3 runs to 19 residues. Germline V CDR1 and CDR2: WSHSY, SAAADI. CDR3 nucleotides: TGCGCCAGCAGTGACCCCCCTCCGGGCTTGGGACTAGCCAAAAACATTCAGTACTTC. This encodes CASSDPPPGLGLAKNIQYF.

The chain's CDR3 is CASSETSWEQYF. CDR3 in DNA: TGTGCCAGCAGTGAAACTAGCTGGGAGCAGTACTTC. This chain uses TRBV6-1 with TRBJ2-7; TRBD2 might be the D (6 bases). V was trimmed by 2 bases and J by 7 bases, leaving 9 bases between them. The germline gives CDR1 MNHNS, CDR2 SASEGT. The CDR3 runs to 12 residues.

The rearrangement joins TRBV6-6 to TRBJ2-3, with no clear D. The ends were cut back, 5 bases at V and 3 bases at J, with 6 bases in the middle. The germline gives CDR1 MNHNY, CDR2 SVGAGI (reference sequence). This CDR3 has 12 residues. CDR3 loop: CASSHITDTQYF. The CDR3 DNA reads TGTGCCAGCAGTCATATAACAGATACGCAGTATTTT.

This chain connects TRBV7-3 to TRBJ2-5, with D tentatively TRBD2 (5 bases). There are 14 residues in the CDR3. Germline V gives CDR1 SGHTA, CDR2 FQGTGA. V shed 5 bases and J shed 5 bases, with 15 bases lying between them. CDR3: CASSEGLPSETQYF. Written as DNA, the CDR3 is TGTGCCAGCAGCGAAGGACTTCCCAGTGAGACCCAGTACTTC.

The chain has TRBV5-6 and TRBJ2-7, with 11 bases that match TRBD2. V gave up 3 bases and J gave up 5 bases; unmatched junction bases: 13. CDR3 length: 17 amino acids. The germline CDR1 and CDR2 sequences are SGHDT and YYEEEE. In DNA form, the CDR3 reads TGTGCCAGCAGCTACAGCCGGATACTAGCGGGAGAAGACGAGCAGTACTTC. It specifies CASSYSRILAGEDEQYF.

The chain joins TRBV6-1 to TRBJ2-1; possibly TRBD1 for D (6 bases). The CDR3 has 15 amino acids. CDR1 and CDR2 (germline): MNHNS, SASEGT. Trimming removed 3 bases from V and 4 bases from J, with 13 bases in between. CDR3 nucleotides: TGTGCCAGCAGTGACCTTGGGGGCCGGTACAATGAGCAGTTCTTC. Amino acids: CASSDLGGRYNEQFF.

This clone occurred a few times. V and J are TRBV4-2 and TRBJ1-3; perhaps TRBD1 as D (5 bases). The V gene's germline CDR1 is LGHNA and CDR2 YNFKEQ. With 0 bases removed from V and 1 base from J, the gap between germline ends came to 25 bases. This CDR3 comprises 21 residues. Here the CDR3 DNA reads TGTGCCAGCAGCCAAGAATCCCGGACACCCGGTTCCCCTTTATCTGGAAACACCATATATTTT. This encodes CASSQESRTPGSPLSGNTIYF.

This chain uses TRBV29-1 with TRBJ2-7; D is ambiguous. CDR1 is SQVTM and CDR2 is ANQGSEA in the germline V gene. The CDR3 runs to 13 residues. V lost 7 bases and J 3 bases, leaving 16 bases between the germline ends. CDR3 protein: CSAKGGSYYEQYF. The DNA for the CDR3 is TGCAGCGCCAAAGGCGGCAGTTACTACGAGCAGTACTTC.

The chain is built from TRBV12-3 or TRBV12-4 and TRBJ1-2; the match to TRBD1 covers 7 bases. V lost 6 bases and J lost 8; bases outside the gene matches: 9. The CDR3 is 13 residues long. Written as DNA, the CDR3 is TGTGCCAGCAGGCCTAACAGGGGTGACGGCTACACCTTC. Translated, it gives CASRPNRGDGYTF.

There are a few counts of this clone. The rearrangement links TRBV28 to TRBJ1-1, with 9 nucleotides matching TRBD1. V was pared by 4 bases and J by 1 base, with 7 bases of the junction left unmatched. CDR3 size: 16 residues. CDR1 MDHEN and CDR2 SYDVKM come from the germline V gene. CDR3 amino acids: CASSSPGQGGNTEAFF. Written as DNA, the CDR3 is TGTGCCAGCAGTTCCCCGGGACAGGGTGGGAACACTGAAGCTTTCTTT.

The chain couples TRBV10-3 to TRBJ2-1; D gene unclear. Germline V gene data show CDR1 as ENHRY and CDR2 as SYGVKD. This CDR3 is built from 14 residues. V was clipped by 0 bases and J by 7 bases, with 10 bases between them. For the CDR3, the DNA is TGTGCCATCAGTGAGTCGAGGAGTAGTAATGAGCAGTTCTTC. Translated: CAISESRSSNEQFF.